A selection of T cell receptor beta chains follows, all from one sample in a study of shared clonotypes between healthy human individuals. Repertoires were generated with immunoSEQ multiplex PCR, while TCRdb's copy carries only in-frame clones and drops some. This sample has 500,000 or so clones, with 95% to 96% found just once. The sample consisted of naive CD4+ T cells sorted from blood. These receptors were taken from a woman aged 25 to 39 in good health. CDR3s include the opening cysteine and the closing phenylalanine or tryptophan. The D gene is left open where the match is weak. The size of a clone is reported for some rows only, either as once, few or many, or as a class for expanded clones.

V,J,size,D,DNA,CDR3
TRBV4-1,TRBJ1-1,NA,NA,TGCGCCAGCAGCCCCGCCCCGATCACTGAAGCTTTCTTT,CASSPAPITEAFF
TRBV27,TRBJ2-3,NA,NA,TGTGCCAGCAGTTTACCCCCTCCTAGCACAGATACGCAGTATTTT,CASSLPPPSTDTQYF
TRBV5-1,TRBJ2-1,NA,NA,TGCGCCAGCAGCCCTGGTCGCGGCAGCGGTCGGAATGAGCAGTTCTTC,CASSPGRGSGRNEQFF
TRBV7-6,TRBJ2-1,NA,NA,TGTGCCAGCAGCAACATTTTGCAGGGATACAATGAGCAGTTCTTC,CASSNILQGYNEQFF
TRBV15,TRBJ1-2,NA,TRBD1,TGTGCCACCAGCAGACCTCAGGGGGCGCACGGGTCCTATGGCTACACCTTC,CATSRPQGAHGSYGYTF
TRBV2,TRBJ2-7,NA,TRBD1,TGTGCCAGCAGTGGACAGGGGCTCTCCTACGAGCAGTACTTC,CASSGQGLSYEQYF
TRBV18,TRBJ1-1,NA,TRBD1,TGTGCCAGCTCACGACAGGGGAGGAACACTGAAGCTTTCTTT,CASSRQGRNTEAFF
TRBV5-1,TRBJ1-4,NA,NA,TGCGCCAGCAGCTTTGGAGGGCAGGGTAGGGAAAAACTGTTTTTT,CASSFGGQGREKLFF
TRBV5-1,TRBJ1-1,NA,NA,TGCGCCAGCAGCTTGCCCGGTATGAACACTGAAGCTTTCTTT,CASSLPGMNTEAFF
TRBV27,TRBJ2-7,NA,NA,TGTGCCAGCAGTTCACCCCCTGGCAGGGGTGGTGATGGACACTACGAGCAGTACTTC,CASSSPPGRGGDGHYEQYF
TRBV10-3,TRBJ1-1,once,NA,TGTGCCATCAGTGAGGGCAAAAAGGCGGGGAACACTGAAGCTTTCTTT,CAISEGKKAGNTEAFF
TRBV20-1,TRBJ1-2,NA,NA,TGCAGTGCCCAAGAAGCTGGCTACACCTTC,CSAQEAGYTF
TRBV5-4,TRBJ2-7,NA,NA,TGTGCCAGCAGCTTGAGCCTCACCTCCTACGAGCAGTACTTC,CASSLSLTSYEQYF
TRBV30,TRBJ2-6,NA,NA,TGTGCCTGGAGTGTGGACGGGATGTGGGCAGCGACACCTGGGGCCAACGTCCTGACTTTC,CAWSVDGMWAATPGANVLTF
TRBV19,TRBJ1-1,NA,NA,TGTGCCAGTAGTATCAGCCCGAACACTGAAGCTTTCTTT,CASSISPNTEAFF
TRBV27,TRBJ2-3,NA,NA,TGTGCCAGCAGCCTTCGGGGAAGCGTCAGCACAGATACGCAGTATTTT,CASSLRGSVSTDTQYF
TRBV28,TRBJ2-7,NA,NA,TGTGCCAGCGAAGCAGCCCGGGACGAGCAGTACTTC,CASEAARDEQYF
TRBV28,TRBJ2-3,NA,TRBD2,TGTGCCAGCAGTTCCCTTTTGTTAGCGGGGATCACAGATACGCAGTATTTT,CASSSLLLAGITDTQYF
TRBV10-2,TRBJ2-7,NA,NA,TGCGCCAGCAGTGAGGGTATTCCGGGTCCCTACGAGCAGTACTTC,CASSEGIPGPYEQYF
TRBV5-1,TRBJ2-7,NA,TRBD1,TGCGCCAGCAGCTTATCTCCCGGGACAGGGGGCTACGAGCAGTACTTC,CASSLSPGTGGYEQYF
TRBV6-6,TRBJ1-3,NA,NA,TGTGCCAGCAGTTACTCGAGCAGGGAAGGAAGAAACACCATATATTTT,CASSYSSREGRNTIYF
TRBV5-1,TRBJ2-1,NA,NA,TGCGCCAGCAGCCCCCCGGGCTCCTACAATGAGCAGTTCTTC,CASSPPGSYNEQFF
TRBV5-6,TRBJ2-7,NA,NA,TGTGCCAGCAGCTCTCAGGGTCTCTCCTACGAGCAGTACTTC,CASSSQGLSYEQYF
TRBV6-1,TRBJ2-1,NA,NA,TGTGCCAGCACCGATGACTTCTACAATGAGCAGTTCTTC,CASTDDFYNEQFF
TRBV11-3,TRBJ2-1,NA,NA,TGTGCCAGCAGCTTAGACGGGAGACGAAATGAGCAGTTCTTC,CASSLDGRRNEQFF
TRBV19,TRBJ2-5,NA,NA,TGTGCCAGTAGTATCGGGTTAGCGAGTCGAGAGACCCAGTACTTC,CASSIGLASRETQYF
TRBV5-1,TRBJ2-1,once,NA,TGCGCCAGCAGCTACACAGGAGAGTGGGACAATGAGCAGTTCTTC,CASSYTGEWDNEQFF
TRBV30,TRBJ2-7,once,NA,TGTGCCTGGAGAGTCGGTAGGGCCACCTACGAGCAGTACTTC,CAWRVGRATYEQYF
TRBV28,TRBJ2-6,NA,TRBD2,TGTGCCAGCAGTTCATACGGACTAGGCGGGAGTTCTGGGGCCAACGTCCTGACTTTC,CASSSYGLGGSSGANVLTF
TRBV5-4,TRBJ2-5,NA,TRBD2,TGTGCCAGCAGCTTCGAGGGAGGGTTCCAAGAGACCCAGTACTTC,CASSFEGGFQETQYF
TRBV28,TRBJ2-5,NA,NA,TGTGCCAGCAATTCAGCCGCAGTGCAGGCAGGGGCAAAAGAGACCCAGTACTTC,CASNSAAVQAGAKETQYF
TRBV19,TRBJ1-5,NA,TRBD1,TGTGCCAGTACCGAAAGGACAGGGTATAGCAATCAGCCCCAGCATTTT,CASTERTGYSNQPQHF
TRBV5-1,TRBJ2-1,NA,NA,TGCGCCAGCAGTGAGAGGAGCTCCTACAATGAGCAGTTCTTC,CASSERSSYNEQFF
TRBV7-9,TRBJ1-2,NA,NA,TGTGCCAGCAGCCCTAGAGAGTGGACTAACTATGGCTACACCTTC,CASSPREWTNYGYTF
TRBV5-1,TRBJ1-1,NA,NA,TGCGCCAGCAGCCCGGCGGCAGGGACTGAAGCTTTCTTT,CASSPAAGTEAFF
TRBV10-3,TRBJ2-7,once,NA,TGTGCCATCAGCTCCCAGTACGAGCAGTACTTC,CAISSQYEQYF
TRBV2,TRBJ2-2,NA,NA,TGTGCCAGCAGATCTATCATCACCGGGGAGCTGTTTTTT,CASRSIITGELFF
TRBV11-2,TRBJ2-5,NA,NA,TGTGCCAGCAGCACAGTAGGGGGGGGCTCCTGGGAGCAGTACTTC,CASSTVGGGSWEQYF
TRBV6-6,TRBJ2-7,NA,NA,TGTGCCAGCAGGCAGGGCTTTGGTAACTCCTACGAGCAGTACTTC,CASRQGFGNSYEQYF
TRBV2,TRBJ1-1,NA,TRBD1,TGTGCCAGCAGAAGGGGGCTTCTACGTTGGCACACTGAAGCTTTCTTT,CASRRGLLRWHTEAFF
TRBV5-6,TRBJ2-7,NA,TRBD2,TGTGCCAGCAGCGGGACTAGCGGATTTTACGAGCAGTACTTC,CASSGTSGFYEQYF
TRBV9,TRBJ2-1,NA,TRBD2,TGTGCCAGCAGCGTACGACTAGCGGGATACAATGAGCAGTTCTTC,CASSVRLAGYNEQFF
TRBV28,TRBJ1-2,NA,TRBD1,TGTGCCAGCAGTACCTCCGGGACAGGGGGCGTCTATGGCTACACCTTC,CASSTSGTGGVYGYTF
TRBV5-1,TRBJ2-7,NA,TRBD1,TGCGCCAGCAGCGGTGGGGACAGGGCGAGTGTCGACGAGCAGTACTTC,CASSGGDRASVDEQYF
TRBV30,TRBJ2-3,NA,NA,TGTGCCTGGAGTGTGGAGGATACGCAGTATTTT,CAWSVEDTQYF
TRBV19,TRBJ2-2,once,TRBD2,TGTGCCAGTAGTTCGGGAGGTTCTGGCGGGGAGCTGTTTTTT,CASSSGGSGGELFF
TRBV7-9,TRBJ1-1,NA,NA,TGTGCCAGCAGTAAAGCTGTAAACACTGAAGCTTTCTTT,CASSKAVNTEAFF
TRBV4-1,TRBJ2-7,NA,TRBD2,TGCGCCAGCAGCCAAGGACTAGCGGGAGAAGGCTACGAGCAGTACTTC,CASSQGLAGEGYEQYF
TRBV5-6,TRBJ2-2,NA,NA,TGTGCCAGCAGCCTCCCCCCCGGGGAGCTGTTTTTT,CASSLPPGELFF
TRBV7-9,TRBJ2-7,NA,TRBD1,TGTGCCAGCAGCTGGACAGGGGGTGAATACGAGCAGTACTTC,CASSWTGGEYEQYF
TRBV2,TRBJ1-1,NA,TRBD1,TGTGCCAGCAGTGGACAGGGAAACACTGAAGCTTTCTTT,CASSGQGNTEAFF
TRBV7-9,TRBJ1-6,NA,TRBD1,TGTGCCAGCAGCGGAGGGGGACAGGGACTTGTAGCCCTCCACTTT,CASSGGGQGLVALHF
TRBV28,TRBJ2-7,NA,NA,TGTGCCAGCAGTTTAGGAGGGCCCTACGAGCAGTACTTC,CASSLGGPYEQYF
TRBV5-1,TRBJ1-5,NA,TRBD1,TGCGCCAGCAGTCCCGGGACAGGGAACAATCAGCCCCAGCATTTT,CASSPGTGNNQPQHF
TRBV5-1,TRBJ2-1,NA,TRBD2,TGCGCCAGCAGCTTGGGGACTAGCTTTGTCTCAGGTGAGCAGTTCTTC,CASSLGTSFVSGEQFF
TRBV6-1,TRBJ1-2,once,NA,TGTGCCAGCAGTGCTCAGGGTAATCGAGGCTACACCTTC,CASSAQGNRGYTF
TRBV10-2,TRBJ2-7,once,TRBD2,TGCGCCAGCCACGCCAAGGGAGGGGTCCACGAGCAGTACTTC,CASHAKGGVHEQYF